Presented here are 31 T cell receptor beta chains from one specimen sequenced in a study of CD8+CD57+ T cells in acquired aplastic anemia. Template material for TCR beta VDJ and CDR3 profiling consisted of genomic DNA. In TCRdb, the reads were re-called with MiXCR into one record per CDR3 protein. In the table there are 400,000 to 450,000 distinct CDR3 sequences, 65% to 80% of which are singletons. Sample: sorted CD4+, CD8+, or CD8+CD57+ T cells (not recorded which) from PBMCs. These receptors all stem from a human donor in good health, serving as a control.

The rearrangement links TRBV9 to TRBJ2-1; 7 bases match TRBD1. Germline lookup yields CDR1 SGDLS and CDR2 YYNGEE. The V segment lost 2 bases and the J segment 9 bases; nucleotides outside the gene matches: 8. The CDR3 loop spans 14 amino acids. DNA of the CDR3: TGTGCCAGCAGCGTCGGGACAGCCGGCTTTGAGCAGTTCTTC. As protein: CASSVGTAGFEQFF.

A note on this clonotype: Mismatch with germline at one junction end may stem from a read error. The rearrangement links TRBV7-9 to TRBJ2-7; 10 nucleotides match TRBD1. The CDR3 loop spans 15 amino acids. The V gene's germline CDR1 is SEHNR and CDR2 FQNEAQ (reference sequence). In nucleotides, the CDR3 is TGTGCCAGCAGCTCCGAGCCGGGACAGGGGTTTGAAAAACACTTC. Translated, it gives CASSSEPGQGFEKHF.

The chain is built from TRBV7-8 and TRBJ1-6; TRBD1 aligns across 9 bases. The CDR3 is 16 amino acids. CDR1 is SGHVS and CDR2 is FQNEAQ in the germline V gene. The junction had 9 bases not matched to a gene; V was cut back by 5 bases and J by 7 bases. The CDR3 is CASSPPDRGGNSPLHF. The CDR3 bases are TGTGCCAGCAGCCCTCCGGACAGGGGAGGCAATTCACCCCTCCACTTT. Filled out from reference TRBV7-8 and TRBJ1-6, the complete variable domain reads GAGVSQSPRYKVAKRGQDVALRCDPISGHVSLFWYQQALGQGPEFLTYFQNEAQLDKSGLPSDRFFAERPEGSVSTLKIQRTQQEDSAVYLCASSPPDRGGNSPLHFGNGTRLTVT.

This clonotype was recorded at least ten times. The J gene is TRBJ1-2, the V gene TRBV15; D might be TRBD1 (5 bases). V lost 0 bases, J lost 8 bases, and 13 bases lay in between. Germline V CDR1 and CDR2: LNHNV, YYDKDF (reference sequence). The CDR3 is 14 residues long. CDR3 bases: TGTGCCACCAGCAGAGAAAAGGGGCATAACGGCTACACCTTC. Its translation is CATSREKGHNGYTF.

In DNA, the CDR3 is TGTGCCAGTAGTATAATCGGGGCGCAGGGTAATTCACCCCAGCACTTT. Its protein product is CASSIIGAQGNSPQHF. The rearrangement links TRBV19 to TRBJ1-6; D perhaps matches TRBD1 (5 bases). V was shortened by 2 bases and J by 19 bases, with 27 bases between the two germline ends. CDR3 length equals 16 residues. The germline gives CDR1 LNHDA, CDR2 SQIVND (reference sequence).

This clonotype was seen more than once but under ten times. This rearrangement joins TRBV7-2 to TRBJ2-5, with 7 nucleotides matching TRBD1. The CDR3 covers 14 residues. Germline trimming cut 5 bases from V and 5 bases from J; bases unmatched to any gene: 8. CDR1 is SGHTA, CDR2 FQGNSA, per germline. The CDR3 nucleotides are TGTGCCAGCAGCCCCCGGGACAGTGGGGAGACCCAGTACTTC. Its protein is CASSPRDSGETQYF.

The chain combines TRBV12-3 or TRBV12-4 with TRBJ2-7; D uncertain. CDR3 size: 11 residues. Deletions cut 7 bases from V and 2 bases from J, with 6 bases between. CDR3 protein: CASIWAYEQYF. CDR3 nucleotides: TGTGCCAGCATTTGGGCCTACGAGCAGTACTTC.

Remarks on this clonotype: A read error may explain this, as a much larger clone is one base away. This sequence joins TRBV7-2 and TRBJ1-1; 9 bases align to TRBD1. The CDR3 spans 13 residues. From germline, CDR1 is SGHTA and CDR2 FQGNSA. The CDR3 sequence is CAGSLDNRGQAFF. CDR3 coding DNA: TGTGCCGGCAGCTTAGACAACAGGGGGCAGGCTTTCTTT.

This clonotype was seen a single time. Because the CDR3 is missing its conserved closing phenylalanine or tryptophan, this is likely a read error. The limits of the CDR3 on the DNA are not certain, so only TCRdb's listed CDR3 is given. V usage is TRBV7-8 and J usage is TRBJ2-7. Germline V gene sequence: CDR1 SGHVS, CDR2 FQNEAQ. The CDR3 is 13 residues long, counting both termini. Here the CDR3 reads CASSCTGSKDTQY.

In the case of this clonotype: One junction end disagrees with the germline gene, perhaps due to a read error. The chain uses TRBV7-2 and TRBJ1-2; possibly TRBD1 for D (5 bases). Germline CDR1 reads SGHTA; CDR2 reads FQGNSA. This CDR3 spans 14 amino acids. In DNA, the CDR3 is TGTGCCAGCAGCTTCGGGGGGACCTACGAGCGCTACTTCTTC. Amino acid sequence: CASSFGGTYERYFF.

In regard to this clonotype: The germline gene is not matched at one end of the junction; a read error may be the cause. The chain employs TRBV10-1 and TRBJ2-1; TRBD1 matches 8 bases. The CDR3 contains 16 residues. CDR1 and CDR2 from the germline V gene are WNHNN and SYGVQD (reference sequence). CDR3 residues: CASSESTRTGNNEQHF. CDR3 DNA: TGCGCCAGCAGTGAGTCGACTAGGACAGGGAACAATGAGCAGCACTTC.

As to this clonotype: At one boundary the junction diverges from the germline segment, which might be a read error. V is TRBV7-2 and J is TRBJ1-5; D is ambiguous. This CDR3 has 14 amino acids. CDR1 is SGHTA and CDR2 is FQGNSA in the germline V gene. CDR3 in DNA: TGTGCCAGCAGCTTACTTCAGCAACCGGGCACCTACCAGTTT. Protein: CASSLLQQPGTYQF.

This clonotype was detected many times. In nucleotides, the CDR3 is TGTGCCAGTAGTGCCTCGACAGGGGGCAACAATCAGCCCCAGCATTTT. This translates into CASSASTGGNNQPQHF. The chain uses TRBV19 and TRBJ1-5; 10 nucleotides align to TRBD1. With 5 bases clipped from V and 3 bases from J, the junction kept 7 bases outside the gene matches. Per germline, CDR1 LNHDA and CDR2 SQIVND (reference sequence). There are 16 residues in the CDR3.

Remarks on this clonotype: At one boundary the junction diverges from the germline segment, which might be a read error. The chain uses TRBV10-2 and TRBJ1-2; no clear D gene. The CDR3 extends over 13 amino acids. Germline CDR1 and CDR2: WSHSY and SAAADI. CDR3 coding DNA: TGTGCCAGCAGAAGCACCCTAGGGAGTGGCTACCCCTTC. It codes for CASRSTLGSGYPF.

The rearrangement joins TRBV2 to TRBJ2-7; D is perhaps TRBD1 or TRBD2 (5 bases each). The CDR3 runs 13 residues. The V end was cut by 10 bases, the J end by 9 bases, with 22 bases between. Germline CDR1 and CDR2: SNHLY and FYNNEI. CDR3 in amino acids: CATRQGQGATQYF. Here the CDR3 DNA reads TGTGCCACCAGGCAGGGTCAGGGAGCGACGCAGTACTTC.

Worth noting for this clonotype: The junction shows a germline mismatch at one end, possibly a read error. The chain combines TRBV7-9 with TRBJ2-7, with TRBD1 matching over 7 bases. Per the germline V gene, CDR1 is SEHNR and CDR2 is FQNEAQ (reference sequence). This CDR3 region has 14 residues. As DNA, the CDR3 is TGTGCCAGCAGCACGACCGGGACAGACCGAGGGCTGCACTTC. Protein sequence: CASSTTGTDRGLHF.

This clonotype was seen just once. This sequence joins TRBV7-2 and TRBJ1-2; weak D call: TRBD1 (6 bases). Trimming left V 7 bases short and J 0 bases short, with 12 bases between. The length of the CDR3 is 14 residues. Germline V gene data show CDR1 as SGHTA and CDR2 as FQGNSA. Here the CDR3 reads CASTDSDTNYGYTF. DNA for the CDR3: TGTGCCAGCACGGACAGCGACACTAACTATGGCTACACCTTC.

V usage is TRBV9 and J usage is TRBJ1-2; D is perhaps TRBD1 (6 bases). The CDR3 extends over 14 amino acids. The germline V gene encodes CDR1 SGDLS and CDR2 YYNGEE. Trimming took 3 bases from V and 2 from J, leaving 11 bases between them. CDR3 loop: CASSAGGRNYGYTF. CDR3 sequence (DNA): TGTGCCAGCAGCGCCGGGGGGCGGAACTATGGCTACACCTTC.

This clonotype was recorded at least ten times. CDR3 sequence reads: CASSFGTSGGAYEQYF. Here the CDR3 DNA reads TGTGCCAGCAGCTTCGGGACTAGCGGGGGGGCCTACGAGCAGTACTTC. The V gene is TRBV5-8, the J gene TRBJ2-7; 16 bases map to TRBD2. The junction had 1 base not matched to a gene; V was cut back by 2 bases and J by 2 bases. Germline V gene lookup returns CDR1 SGHTS and CDR2 YDEGEE. This CDR3 has 16 amino acids.

About this clonotype: Without the conserved terminal phenylalanine or tryptophan, this CDR3 likely stems from a read error. This chain connects TRBV9 to TRBJ1-2; unclear D gene. CDR3 size: 13 residues. CDR1 is SGDLS and CDR2 is YYNGEE in the germline V gene. V was shortened by 4 bases and J by 8 bases, with 15 bases between the two germline ends. The CDR3 DNA sequence: TGTGCCAGCAGCATGACTGGGCTGGGAGGCTACACCCTC. Protein product: CASSMTGLGGYTL.

A remark on this clonotype: An end of the junction differs from the germline gene, which may be a read error. The chain couples TRBV7-6 to TRBJ2-7; the D is unclear. This CDR3 contains 14 residues. Germline V CDR1 and CDR2: SGHVS, FNYEAQ. The CDR3 loop reads CASSLASEYDQYFF. DNA for the CDR3: TGTGCCAGCAGCTTAGCTTCGGAGTACGACCAGTACTTCTTC.

DNA for the CDR3: TGTGCCACCAGCACAGGGGAAGGGCCCATTAGCACAGATACGCAGTATTTT. It yields the protein CATSTGEGPISTDTQYF. The rearrangement joins TRBV15 to TRBJ2-3; TRBD1 is a possible D gene (6 bases). The germline V gene encodes CDR1 LNHNV and CDR2 YYDKDF (reference sequence). The CDR3 spans 17 residues. V lost 4 bases, J lost 0 bases, and 17 bases lay in between.

CDR3 in DNA: TGTGCCAGCAGCCAACAAAGGGGGTCTGGGGCCAACGTCCTGACTTTC. This encodes CASSQQRGSGANVLTF. The chain joins TRBV4-2 to TRBJ2-6, with a tentative D call TRBD1 (6 bases). This CDR3 is built from 16 residues. The V end was cut by 2 bases, the J end by 1 base, with 9 bases between. The V gene's germline CDR1 is LGHNA and CDR2 YNFKEQ.

This rearrangement joins TRBV15 to TRBJ1-4; TRBD1 might be the D (5 bases). The CDR3 contains 15 residues. V gave up 6 bases and J gave up 14 bases, with 25 bases separating them. Germline CDR1 reads LNHNV; CDR2 reads YYDKDF (reference sequence). As DNA, the CDR3 is TGTGCCACCAGTGTCCGGGGGGGTAGTAATGAACAGCTGTTTTTT. It codes for CATSVRGGSNEQLFF.

Turning to this clonotype: An end of the junction does not agree with germline; a read error may underlie this. The chain joins TRBV5-1 to TRBJ1-2; D might be TRBD1 (6 bases). The CDR3 has 17 residues. CDR1 and CDR2 from the germline V gene are SGHRS and YFSETQ. The CDR3 nucleotides read TGCGCCAGCAGCTTGTGGGGGGCCAGATCAACTAACTATGGCTACGCCTTC. Translating gives CASSLWGARSTNYGYAF.

CDR3 nucleotide sequence: TGTGCCGTCCGCCAGACAGGCACTGAGCAGTTCTTC. Its translation: CAVRQTGTEQFF. The chain joins TRBV12-3 or TRBV12-4 to TRBJ2-1; tentatively, D is TRBD1 (6 bases). This CDR3 contains 12 residues. V lost 11 bases, J lost 9 bases, and 17 bases lay in between.

V and J are TRBV27 and TRBJ2-1; possibly TRBD1 or TRBD2 for D (5 bases each). This CDR3 contains 13 residues. Trimming stripped 3 bases from V and 7 bases from J, with 10 bases between. The V gene's germline CDR1 is MNHEY and CDR2 SMNVEV (reference sequence). The CDR3 loop reads CASSLGTKNEQFF. The CDR3, as DNA: TGTGCCAGCAGTTTGGGGACCAAAAATGAGCAGTTCTTC.

About this clonotype itself: A read error may produce the germline difference seen at one junction end. The CDR3 reads CASSLVMAGGSSDF. In DNA form, the CDR3 reads TGTGCCAGCAGCTTAGTGATGGCAGGGGGCTCGTCAGATTTT. The rearrangement joins TRBV7-2 to TRBJ1-5; 8 nucleotides align to TRBD1. The CDR3 totals 14 residues. The germline V gene encodes CDR1 SGHTA and CDR2 FQGNSA.

Comments on this clonotype: Sequence at one end of the junction differs from germline and may be a read error. This rearrangement joins TRBV9 to TRBJ2-7, with TRBD1 identical over 9 bases. This CDR3 comprises 14 residues. Germline V lookup: CDR1 SGDLS, CDR2 YYNGEE. CDR3 loop: CASSVGLSKGQGDF. CDR3 in DNA: TGTGCCAGCAGCGTAGGGTTATCGAAGGGACAGGGAGACTTC.

The sample holds one count of this clonotype. J is TRBJ2-1 and V is TRBV11-3; D is possibly TRBD2 (6 bases). The germline V gene has CDR1 SGHNT and CDR2 YENEEA. Trimming shortened V by 5 bases and J by 6 bases, and 20 bases separated the two germline ends. The CDR3 extends over 16 amino acids. The CDR3 spells CASSRDGGAWGNEQFF. CDR3 nucleotide sequence: TGTGCCAGCAGCCGGGACGGAGGGGCTTGGGGCAATGAGCAGTTCTTC.

This clonotype was seen a handful of times. The J gene is TRBJ2-1, the V gene TRBV11-2; 11 bases agree with TRBD2. The assigned J gene may be wrong: the sequence end matches TRBJ2-7 better. Germline CDR1 is SGHAT and CDR2 is FQNNGV. CDR3 length: 18 residues. CDR3 sequence (DNA): TGTGCCAGCAGCCAGGGGCTAGCGGGGGGCCCCCAGGACTACGAGCAGTACTTC. It translates to CASSQGLAGGPQDYEQYF.